These T cell receptor beta chains were read from a single sample in a study of blood T cell repertoires in COVID-19. Clones were sequenced by immunoSEQ multiplex PCR, and TCRdb holds only the in-frame ones, with some missing. The repertoire holds about 210,000 clones, about four fifths seen once, with less than 8% in the top ten. Sequences were obtained from peripheral blood. The receptor source for this set is a woman in her forties or fifties with active or convalescent COVID-19. CDR3s include the opening cysteine and the closing phenylalanine or tryptophan. D genes are given only for firm matches. Clone size is stated in some rows and not others, as once, few, many or a class when expanded.

d_call | j_call | v_call | cdr3_length | clone_size | cdr3_aa | cdr3_nt
TRBD1 | TRBJ1-4 | TRBV2 | 14 | - | CASSRQGLGDTVFF | TGTGCCAGCAGTCGACAGGGACTCGGTGATACGGTGTTTTTT
- | TRBJ1-1 | TRBV5-1 | 14 | - | CASSTRTANTEAFF | TGCGCCAGCAGCACCCGGACAGCGAACACTGAAGCTTTCTTT
TRBD1 | TRBJ2-7 | TRBV5-6 | 15 | few | CASSLVGQGWDEQYF | TGTGCCAGCAGCTTGGTGGGACAGGGGTGGGACGAGCAGTACTTC
- | TRBJ1-2 | TRBV11-2 | 15 | - | CASSLDSEGVYGYTF | TGTGCCAGCAGCTTAGATTCGGAGGGAGTCTATGGCTACACCTTC
- | TRBJ2-7 | TRBV5-5 | 14 | once | CASSSSAGTYEQYF | TGTGCCAGCAGCTCGTCGGCCGGGACCTACGAGCAGTACTTC
TRBD2 | TRBJ2-2 | TRBV3-1/TRBV3-2 | 15 | - | CASSPRGGRTGELFF | TGTGCCAGCAGCCCCCGCGGGGGGCGGACCGGGGAGCTGTTTTTT
TRBD1 | TRBJ1-1 | TRBV28 | 13 | - | CASSYPDRGEAFF | TGTGCCAGCAGTTATCCTGACAGGGGTGAAGCTTTCTTT
TRBD1 | TRBJ1-5 | TRBV6-6 | 16 | - | CASSLDGTGSNQPQHF | TGTGCCAGCAGTCTAGACGGGACAGGGAGCAATCAGCCCCAGCATTTT
- | TRBJ2-1 | TRBV15 | 13 | - | CATSREVSDEQFF | TGTGCCACCAGCAGAGAAGTCAGCGATGAGCAGTTCTTC
- | TRBJ1-2 | TRBV28 | 13 | - | CATAIQALYGYTF | TGTGCCACTGCTATCCAGGCGCTCTATGGCTACACCTTC
TRBD1 | TRBJ1-6 | TRBV18 | 21 | - | CASSPRQPGQGQSSYNSPLHF | TGTGCCAGCTCACCACGGCAACCTGGACAGGGGCAAAGCTCCTATAATTCACCCCTCCACTTT
- | TRBJ2-2 | TRBV27 | 15 | few | CASSNFRGNTGELFF | TGTGCCAGCAGTAACTTTCGGGGGAACACCGGGGAGCTGTTTTTT
TRBD1 | TRBJ2-7 | TRBV28 | 15 | once | CASSSRGQGGNEQYF | TGTGCCAGCAGTTCTCGGGGACAGGGAGGGAACGAGCAGTACTTC
TRBD1 | TRBJ1-5 | TRBV5-8 | 17 | few | CASSFEWDRVSNQPQHF | TGTGCCAGCAGCTTTGAGTGGGACAGAGTTAGCAATCAGCCCCAGCATTTT
TRBD1 | TRBJ1-5 | TRBV19 | 15 | - | CASSIGTGGSQPQHF | TGTGCCAGTAGTATTGGGACAGGGGGCTCTCAGCCCCAGCATTTT
- | TRBJ1-2 | TRBV10-2 | 13 | - | CASSDNSNYGYTF | TGCGCCAGCAGTGATAACAGTAACTATGGCTACACCTTC